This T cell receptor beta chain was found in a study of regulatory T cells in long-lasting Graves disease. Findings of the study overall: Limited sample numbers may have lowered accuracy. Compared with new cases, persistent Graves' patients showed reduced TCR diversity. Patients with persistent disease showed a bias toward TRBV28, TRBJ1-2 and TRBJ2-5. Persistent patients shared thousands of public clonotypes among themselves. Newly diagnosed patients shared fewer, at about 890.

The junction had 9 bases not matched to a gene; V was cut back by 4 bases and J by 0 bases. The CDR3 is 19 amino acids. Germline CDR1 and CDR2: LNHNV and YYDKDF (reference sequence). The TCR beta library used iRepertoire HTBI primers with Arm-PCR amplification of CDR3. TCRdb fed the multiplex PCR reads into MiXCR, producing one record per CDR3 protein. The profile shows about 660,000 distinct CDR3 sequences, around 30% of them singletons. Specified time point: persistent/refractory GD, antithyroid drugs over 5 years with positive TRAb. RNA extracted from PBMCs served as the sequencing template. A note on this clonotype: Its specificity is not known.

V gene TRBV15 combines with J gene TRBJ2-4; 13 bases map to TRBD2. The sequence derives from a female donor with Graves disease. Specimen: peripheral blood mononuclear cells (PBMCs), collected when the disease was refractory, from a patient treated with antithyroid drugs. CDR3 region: CATSILLAGGRLAKNIQYF. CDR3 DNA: TGTGCCACCAGCATTTTACTAGCGGGAGGGCGACTAGCCAAAAACATTCAGTACTTC.